The 23 T cell receptor beta chains reported below all come from one sample, sequenced in a study of a mutant IDH1 vaccine in newly diagnosed glioma. TCRdb's table, derived via immunoSEQ multiplex PCR, lists solely in-frame clones and lacks some. Found here are tens of thousands of clones, about nine tenths of them singletons; the top ten hold about 1.4%. The sample's time point: week 23, last vaccination. Vaccination used 300 ug of mutant IDH1 20-mer peptide per dose, with topical imiquimod. Their recognized antigens are unknown. The starting material was PBMCs, obtained from a glioma patient whose treatment included an IDH1 peptide vaccine. The receptors shown here come from a man aged 35-49 years with glioma.

The chain links TRBV7-2 to TRBJ2-2; 8 nucleotides match TRBD2. V shed 2 bases, J shed 4 bases, and the junction held 12 bases outside the gene matches. The CDR3 is made up of 18 amino acids. Germline V gene data show CDR1 as SGHTA and CDR2 as FQGNSA. The CDR3, as DNA: TGTGCCAGCAGCTTATGTACGGGAGGGGTGTTCGGCACCGGGGAGCTGTTTTTT. Residues: CASSLCTGGVFGTGELFF.

The chain uses TRBV2 and TRBJ1-2; D ambiguous. Germline V gives CDR1 SNHLY, CDR2 FYNNEI. The CDR3 length is 15 residues. The V gene lost 4 bases and the J gene lost 4 bases, with 16 bases spanning the gap. CDR3 sequence reads: CASSVMKRVSYGYTF. Written as DNA, the CDR3 is TGTGCCAGCAGTGTAATGAAAAGGGTCTCCTATGGCTACACCTTC.

The chain combines TRBV5-1 with TRBJ2-7; 7 nucleotides line up with TRBD2. The V gene end was trimmed by 4 bases and the J gene end by 6 bases; junction bases not matched to a gene: 10. This CDR3 comprises 14 residues. CDR1 is SGHRS, CDR2 YFSETQ, per germline. In nucleotides, the CDR3 is TGCGCCAGCAGCCCGAGGACTAGGTCGGTCGAGCAGTACTTC. Residues: CASSPRTRSVEQYF.

As DNA, the CDR3 is TGTGCCAGCTCACCACAACTAGCGGGGAAAGAGACCCAGTACTTC. This encodes CASSPQLAGKETQYF. The chain combines TRBV18 with TRBJ2-5, with 10 bases matching TRBD2. Germline lookup yields CDR1 KGHSH and CDR2 LQKENI. The CDR3 runs 15 residues. V trimming: 1 base; J trimming: 3 bases; junction bases outside the gene matches: 2.

This chain links TRBV19 with TRBJ2-7; possible D gene TRBD1, 5 bases. Looked up from germline, CDR1 is LNHDA and CDR2 is SQIVND (reference sequence). This CDR3 region has 14 residues. V lost 5 bases to trimming and J lost 3 bases, with 14 bases between them. The DNA for the CDR3 is TGTGCCAGTAGTCTCAGGGAAACTAACTACGAGCAGTACTTC. Its translation: CASSLRETNYEQYF.

The V call is TRBV15, the J call TRBJ2-7; D gene uncertain. The germline V and J ends were trimmed by 0 bases and 3 bases, with 9 bases remaining between them. This CDR3 has 14 residues. Germline lookup yields CDR1 LNHNV and CDR2 YYDKDF (reference sequence). CDR3 residues: CATSRDRHLYEQYF. As DNA, the CDR3 is TGTGCCACCAGCAGAGATCGACACCTCTACGAGCAGTACTTC.

The chain combines TRBV4-1 with TRBJ2-5, with a weak D call TRBD2 (6 bases). The V and J ends lost 0 bases and 3 bases respectively, with 14 bases between them. Germline V CDR1 and CDR2: MGHRA, YSYEKL. This CDR3 has 16 residues. The CDR3 sequence is CASSQEGGGREETQYF. The DNA for the CDR3 is TGCGCCAGCAGCCAAGAAGGTGGAGGGAGAGAAGAGACCCAGTACTTC.

Concerning this clone itself: This sample includes further DNA sequences coding for the same CDR3. The chain joins TRBV28 to TRBJ2-7; D gene unclear. From germline, CDR1 is MDHEN and CDR2 SYDVKM. The CDR3 is 11 residues long. Trimming cost V 4 bases and J 4 bases, with 5 bases left between them. The CDR3 DNA is TGTGCCAGCAGTTCCGTTTACGAGCAGTACTTC. Translating it yields CASSSVYEQYF.

V and J are TRBV27 and TRBJ1-5, with 7 bases lining up with TRBD1. Germline V gene lookup returns CDR1 MNHEY and CDR2 SMNVEV (reference sequence). V lost 6 bases and J lost 2; bases outside the gene matches: 7. CDR3 length: 15 amino acids. DNA of the CDR3: TGTGCCAGCAGGCCCGGGACAGATCGCAATCAGCCCCAGCATTTT. It translates to CASRPGTDRNQPQHF.

This chain's CDR3 is CATSRRNSGNTIYF. The DNA of the CDR3 is TGTGCCACCAGCAGGAGAAATTCTGGAAACACCATATATTTT. The V and J genes are TRBV15 and TRBJ1-3; no clear D. This CDR3 region has 14 residues. CDR1 LNHNV and CDR2 YYDKDF come from the germline V gene (reference sequence). V shed 3 bases and J shed 1 base, with 7 bases lying between them.

V and J are TRBV4-3 and TRBJ2-3; D possibly corresponds to TRBD1 (6 bases). CDR1 and CDR2 from the germline V gene are LGHNA and YSLEER. The V gene lost 0 bases and the J gene lost 8 bases, with 18 bases spanning the gap. The CDR3 spans 16 residues. This chain's CDR3 is CASSQDNRAPSVTQYF. CDR3 nucleotides: TGCGCCAGCAGCCAAGATAACAGGGCCCCCTCTGTTACGCAGTATTTT.

The table lists this clone with a count of one. The rearrangement links TRBV15 to TRBJ2-2; D not resolved. The V and J ends lost 5 bases and 1 base respectively, with 5 bases between them. Germline CDR1 is LNHNV and CDR2 is YYDKDF (reference sequence). The length of the CDR3 is 13 residues. The CDR3 sequence is CATSWMNTGELFF. CDR3 coding DNA: TGTGCCACCAGCTGGATGAACACCGGGGAGCTGTTTTTT.

The genes are TRBV5-1 and TRBJ2-3; 8 positions agree with TRBD2. CDR3 length equals 15 residues. CDR1 and CDR2 from the germline V gene are SGHRS and YFSETQ. J lost 2 bases, V lost 2 bases, and 4 bases had no gene match. CDR3 protein: CASSLAGAYTDTQYF. Here the CDR3 DNA reads TGCGCCAGCAGCTTAGCGGGAGCTTACACAGATACGCAGTATTTT.

The rearrangement links TRBV14 to TRBJ2-7; D is unresolved. This CDR3 is built from 13 residues. V dropped 4 bases and J dropped 6 bases, with 13 bases sitting between them. The germline CDR1 and CDR2 sequences are SGHDN and FVKESK. Written as DNA, the CDR3 is TGTGCCAGCAGCCTAACCTGGGGTCTCGAGCAGTACTTC. It encodes CASSLTWGLEQYF.

The V and J genes are TRBV7-9 and TRBJ1-5; maybe TRBD1 (6 bases). This CDR3 contains 16 residues. V lost 4 bases and J 0 bases, leaving 13 bases between the germline ends. Germline CDR1 SEHNR, CDR2 FQNEAQ (reference sequence). CDR3: CASSYGQLNSNQPQHF. CDR3 in DNA: TGTGCCAGCAGCTATGGACAGTTGAATAGCAATCAGCCCCAGCATTTT.

The chain joins TRBV9 to TRBJ2-3, with no clear D. Germline V gives CDR1 SGDLS, CDR2 YYNGEE. The CDR3 sequence is 15 residues long. The V gene lost 0 bases and the J gene lost 3 bases, with 11 bases spanning the gap. The CDR3 DNA reads TGTGCCAGCAGCGTAGTTCCCCGTATGACAGATACGCAGTATTTT. Its protein is CASSVVPRMTDTQYF.

The sample holds a few counts of this clone. This chain links TRBV6-4 with TRBJ2-1, with 10 bases lining up with TRBD2. This CDR3 is built from 16 residues. Germline lookup yields CDR1 MRHNA and CDR2 SNTAGT. V lost 5 bases to trimming and J lost 9 bases; unmatched junction nucleotides: 13. For the CDR3, the DNA is TGTGCCAGCAGTCGATCTGGACTAGCGGAGGGAGGTGAGCAGTTCTTC. Protein: CASSRSGLAEGGEQFF.

This clone was seen only once. The chain recombines TRBV18 with TRBJ2-5; no definite D call. V was shortened by 3 bases and J by 2 bases, with 7 bases between the two germline ends. The CDR3 sequence is 13 residues long. Germline values: CDR1 KGHSH, CDR2 LQKENI. The chain's CDR3 is CASSPTYQETQYF. The DNA of the CDR3 is TGTGCCAGCTCACCGACCTATCAAGAGACCCAGTACTTC.

The chain uses TRBV19 and TRBJ2-2; no clear D gene. Trimming stripped 7 bases from V and 6 bases from J, with 15 bases between. Looked up from germline, CDR1 is LNHDA and CDR2 is SQIVND (reference sequence). The CDR3 contains 14 residues. The CDR3 nucleotides read TGTGCCAGTATCGGGCACCAGGACGCCGGGGAGCTGTTTTTT. Its translation is CASIGHQDAGELFF.

The chain employs TRBV19 and TRBJ1-1; 8 bases fit TRBD1. Germline CDR1 reads LNHDA; CDR2 reads SQIVND (reference sequence). This CDR3 is 15 amino acids long. V trimming: 3 bases; J trimming: 4 bases; junction bases outside the gene matches: 7. The CDR3 nucleotides are TGTGCCAGTAGTATCCCCGGGACAGGCGGCACTGAAGCTTTCTTT. It encodes CASSIPGTGGTEAFF.

The rearrangement links TRBV5-1 to TRBJ2-1; no clear D. The CDR3 has 13 amino acids. Germline-derived CDR1 and CDR2 are SGHRS and YFSETQ. Trimming pared 0 bases from V and 5 bases from J, leaving 6 bases between. CDR3 sequence (DNA): TGCGCCAGCAGCTTGGGTCCCAACAATGAGCAGTTCTTC. It yields the protein CASSLGPNNEQFF.

This chain links TRBV19 with TRBJ2-7; 9 bases align to TRBD2. Germline V CDR1 and CDR2: LNHDA, SQIVND (reference sequence). Trimming took 5 bases from V and 4 from J; bases not matched to a gene: 9. CDR3 length equals 15 residues. The CDR3 spells CASSQAGGLIYEQYF. The DNA of the CDR3 is TGTGCCAGTAGTCAGGCGGGAGGGCTTATTTACGAGCAGTACTTC.

The gene calls are TRBV16 and TRBJ1-1; TRBD1 matches 7 bases. CDR3 length: 11 residues. V was clipped by 6 bases and J by 11 bases; unmatched bases: 6. Germline CDR1 KGHSY, CDR2 FQNENV. The CDR3 region has the DNA TGTGCCAGCAGTCCCGGGACAGCCGCTTTCTTT. The encoded protein is CASSPGTAAFF.